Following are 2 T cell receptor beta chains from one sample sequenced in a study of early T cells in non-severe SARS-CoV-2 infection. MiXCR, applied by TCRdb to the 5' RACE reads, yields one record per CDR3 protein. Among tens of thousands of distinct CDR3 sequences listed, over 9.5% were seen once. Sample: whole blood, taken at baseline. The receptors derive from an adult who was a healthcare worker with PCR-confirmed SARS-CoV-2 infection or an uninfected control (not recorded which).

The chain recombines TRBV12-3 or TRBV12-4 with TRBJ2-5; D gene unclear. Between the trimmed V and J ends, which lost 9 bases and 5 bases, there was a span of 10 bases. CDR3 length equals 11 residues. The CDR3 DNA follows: TGTGCCAGTTCGAGGCTGGAGACCCAGTACTTC. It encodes CASSRLETQYF.

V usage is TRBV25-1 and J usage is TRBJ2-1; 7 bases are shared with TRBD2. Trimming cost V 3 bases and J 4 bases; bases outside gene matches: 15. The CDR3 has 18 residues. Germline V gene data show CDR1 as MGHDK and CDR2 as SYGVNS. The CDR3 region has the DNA TGTGCCAGCAGTGACGATGCCGAACTAGCGCTTTTTTACAATGAGCAGTTCTTC. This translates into CASSDDAELALFYNEQFF.